Listed below are T cell receptor beta chains from one sample, sequenced in a study of T cells in Graves' hyperthyroidism and ophthalmopathy. From the multiplex PCR reads, TCRdb called clonotypes with MiXCR, one entry per CDR3 protein. Of about 640,000 distinct CDR3 sequences detected, more than 20% appear once; the ten largest clones hold around a third. Material for sequencing was blood. These receptors all come from a man aged 30 to 45 with Graves' ophthalmopathy. Each CDR3 is given with its conserved first and last residue. A D gene is named only where the DNA matches it firmly. Size tells how often a clone was seen (once, few, many) or the class of an expanded clone, and some rows leave it out.

>TRBV9|once|TRBJ2-4|TRBD1
CASSAQDRGVAKNIQYF
TGTGCCAGCAGCGCTCAAGACAGGGGAGTAGCCAAAAACATTCAGTACTTC
>TRBV14|NA|TRBJ1-6|NA
CASSQDRTANSPLHF
TGTGCCAGCAGCCAAGATCGCACGGCTAATTCACCCCTCCACTTT
>TRBV7-2|NA|TRBJ2-1|TRBD2
CASSFRGLAINEQFF
TGTGCCAGCAGCTTCCGGGGACTAGCGATAAATGAGCAGTTCTTC
>TRBV4-2|many|TRBJ2-7|NA
CASSQERRGSYEQYF
TGTGCCAGCAGCCAAGAGAGACGCGGCTCCTACGAGCAGTACTTC
>TRBV5-1|NA|TRBJ2-3|NA
CASSFGSPTDTQYF
TGTGCCAGCAGCTTCGGGAGTCCCACAGATACGCAGTATTTT
>TRBV12-3/TRBV12-4|few|TRBJ1-1|NA
CASSYTGYTEAFF
TGTGCCAGCAGTTATACGGGGTATACTGAAGCTTTCTTT
>TRBV2|few|TRBJ1-3|NA
CASSIQSSGNTIYF
TGTGCCAGCAGTATCCAGAGCTCTGGAAACACCATATATTTT
>TRBV12-3/TRBV12-4|NA|TRBJ2-7|TRBD2
CASSSPGTSYYEQYF
TGTGCCAGCAGTTCCCCAGGGACTAGCTATTACGAGCAGTACTTC
>TRBV11-2|NA|TRBJ1-5|TRBD1
CASSFGQGGNQPQHF
TGTGCCAGCAGCTTCGGACAGGGCGGCAATCAGCCCCAGCATTTT
>TRBV3-1|NA|TRBJ2-1|TRBD2
CASSLSGGLQQFF
TGTGCCAGCAGCCTTAGCGGGGGCCTACAGCAGTTCTTC
>TRBV18|many|TRBJ1-1|TRBD1
CASSPRRQGGGTEAFF
TGTGCCAGCTCACCTCGCCGACAGGGGGGAGGCACTGAAGCTTTCTTT
>TRBV9|NA|TRBJ2-1|NA
CASSVVESGYNEQFF
TGTGCCAGCAGCGTAGTTGAATCAGGGTACAATGAGCAGTTCTTC
>TRBV28|many|TRBJ2-7|TRBD2
CASSVAGESSYEQYF
TGTGCCAGCAGTGTAGCGGGAGAGAGCTCCTACGAGCAGTACTTC
>TRBV15|NA|TRBJ2-5|NA
CATSGPGPQETQYF
TGTGCCACCAGCGGACCGGGGCCTCAAGAGACCCAGTACTTC
>TRBV10-3|few|TRBJ1-3|NA
CAISADSSGNTIYF
TGTGCCATCAGTGCGGACAGCTCTGGAAACACCATATATTTT
>TRBV7-9|NA|TRBJ1-1|TRBD1
CASSFLDRGSTEAFF
TGTGCCAGCAGCTTTTTGGACAGGGGGTCTACTGAAGCTTTCTTT
>TRBV2|few|TRBJ2-7|NA
CASSQSNYEQYF
TGTGCCAGCAGTCAATCCAACTACGAGCAGTACTTC
>TRBV6-1|NA|TRBJ2-2|NA
CASRDRGPLHGELFF
TGTGCCAGCAGAGACCGCGGTCCTCTGCACGGGGAGCTGTTTTTT
>TRBV28|many|TRBJ2-5|TRBD2
CASSFRRGAQETQYF
TGTGCCAGCAGCTTTCGGCGGGGGGCCCAAGAGACCCAGTACTTC
>TRBV12-3/TRBV12-4|many|TRBJ1-3|NA
CASSFTGDLGNTIYF
TGTGCCAGCAGTTTTACGGGAGACCTTGGAAACACCATATATTTT
>TRBV28|few|TRBJ2-1|NA
CASSSLARNEQFF
TGTGCCAGCAGTTCTCTAGCGAGGAATGAGCAGTTCTTC
>TRBV12-3/TRBV12-4|NA|TRBJ2-4|TRBD2
CASRAGVNIQYF
TGTGCCAGCAGGGCGGGAGTGAACATTCAGTACTTC
>TRBV6-5|few|TRBJ2-3|NA
CASSYFPADTQYF
TGTGCCAGCAGTTACTTTCCGGCAGATACGCAGTATTTT
>TRBV4-1|NA|TRBJ1-5|NA
CASSHYIGGDNQPQHF
TGCGCCAGCAGCCACTATATAGGGGGTGACAATCAGCCCCAGCATTTT
>TRBV5-1|NA|TRBJ2-1|NA
CASGRSSSYNEQFF
TGCGCCAGCGGGCGGTCGAGCTCCTACAATGAGCAGTTCTTC
>TRBV6-1|many|TRBJ1-1|NA
CASSAASEVNTEAFF
TGTGCCAGCAGTGCCGCATCGGAGGTGAACACTGAAGCTTTCTTT
>TRBV19|once|TRBJ2-1|TRBD2
CASKKGLALSDEQFF
TGTGCCAGCAAGAAGGGACTAGCTCTTTCCGATGAGCAGTTCTTC
>TRBV29-1|NA|TRBJ2-7|TRBD2
CSVEVRGARASGRTYEQYF
TGCAGCGTTGAAGTTCGAGGGGCCAGAGCGAGCGGGAGAACCTACGAGCAGTACTTC
>TRBV6-1|NA|TRBJ2-7|TRBD2
CASSYRSGGLPYEQYF
TGTGCCAGCAGTTATAGATCGGGAGGACTTCCCTACGAGCAGTACTTC
>TRBV30|many|TRBJ1-2|TRBD1
CAWSVGQGHGYTF
TGTGCCTGGAGTGTTGGACAGGGTCATGGCTACACCTTC
>TRBV3-1|NA|TRBJ2-1|NA
CASSPIRSSGSYNEQFF
TGTGCCAGCAGCCCAATTCGGAGTAGCGGCTCCTACAATGAGCAGTTCTTC
>TRBV10-1|few|TRBJ2-1|TRBD2
CASSFSGRAHNEQFF
TGCGCCAGCAGTTTTAGCGGGAGGGCCCACAATGAGCAGTTCTTC
>TRBV11-2|NA|TRBJ2-3|NA
CASSYGPTDTQYF
TGTGCCAGCTCATACGGCCCCACAGATACGCAGTATTTT
>TRBV11-2|few|TRBJ1-1|NA
CASSSSGRSEAFF
TGTGCCAGCAGCTCCTCCGGACGGTCTGAAGCTTTCTTT
>TRBV12-5|few|TRBJ2-5|TRBD2
CASGLTSGQETQYF
TGTGCTAGTGGTTTGACTAGCGGTCAAGAGACCCAGTACTTC
>TRBV20-1|NA|TRBJ2-2|NA
CSARSVPGELFF
TGCAGTGCTAGATCCGTGCCCGGGGAGCTGTTTTTT
>TRBV3-2|NA|TRBJ2-7|NA
CASSQDNGGGAIYEQYF
TGTGCCAGCAGCCAAGATAACGGGGGGGGCGCGATCTACGAGCAGTACTTC
>TRBV27|many|TRBJ2-7|NA
CASQGSSYEQYF
TGTGCCAGTCAGGGGAGCTCCTACGAGCAGTACTTC
>TRBV5-1|many|TRBJ2-3|TRBD2
CASSLNSGRTDTQYF
TGCGCCAGCAGCTTGAATAGCGGGAGGACAGATACGCAGTATTTT
>TRBV3-1|few|TRBJ1-2|NA
CASSQSGSNYGYTF
TGTGCCAGCAGCCAATCAGGTTCTAACTATGGCTACACCTTC
>TRBV28|many|TRBJ2-3|NA
CASSPQMGLLRAWGADTQYF
TGTGCCAGCAGTCCGCAAATGGGGCTTCTCAGGGCCTGGGGGGCAGATACGCAGTATTTT
>TRBV24-1|few|TRBJ2-1|TRBD1
CATSDPGTGHKHEQFF
TGTGCCACCAGTGATCCCGGGACAGGACATAAGCATGAGCAGTTCTTC